The sequence of this T cell receptor beta chain was determined in a study of somatic mutations in cytotoxic T cells in rheumatoid arthritis. V dropped 5 bases and J dropped 6 bases, with 11 bases sitting between them. The CDR3 has 12 amino acids. CDR1 MNHEY and CDR2 SMNVEV come from the germline V gene (reference sequence). Method: immunoSEQ multiplex PCR; TCRdb's copy keeps in-frame clones and lacks some. This table holds tens of thousands of clones, about four fifths found once. This clone was recorded a few times. The receptor's source is an adult with rheumatoid arthritis. This chain connects TRBV27 to TRBJ2-7, with a tentative D call TRBD1 (5 bases). The sequencing input was CD8+ T cells sorted from blood. CDR3 amino acids: CASSPRTPEQYF. Written as DNA, the CDR3 is TGTGCCAGCAGTCCCCGGACACCCGAGCAGTACTTC.